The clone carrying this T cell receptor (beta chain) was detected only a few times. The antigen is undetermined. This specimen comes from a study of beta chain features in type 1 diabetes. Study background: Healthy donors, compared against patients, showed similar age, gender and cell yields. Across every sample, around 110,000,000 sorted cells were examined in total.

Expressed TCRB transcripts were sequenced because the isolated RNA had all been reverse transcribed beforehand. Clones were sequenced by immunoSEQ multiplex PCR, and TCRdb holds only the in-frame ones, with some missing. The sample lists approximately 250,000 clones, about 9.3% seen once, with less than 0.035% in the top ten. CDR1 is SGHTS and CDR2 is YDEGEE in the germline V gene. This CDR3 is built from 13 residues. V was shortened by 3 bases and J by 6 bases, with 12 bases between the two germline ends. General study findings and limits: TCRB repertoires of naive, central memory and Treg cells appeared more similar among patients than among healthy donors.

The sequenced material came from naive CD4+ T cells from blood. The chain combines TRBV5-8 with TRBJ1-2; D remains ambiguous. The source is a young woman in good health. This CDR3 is CASSSELLNGYTF. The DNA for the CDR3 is TGTGCCAGCAGCTCCGAACTTTTGAATGGCTACACCTTC. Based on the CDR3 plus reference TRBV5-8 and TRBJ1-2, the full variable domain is EAGVTQSPTHLIKTRGQQATLRCSPISGHTSVYWYQQALGLGLQFLLWYDEGEERNRGNFPPRFSGRQFPNYSSELNVNALELEDSALYLCASSSELLNGYTFGSGTRLTVV.